This entry lists 10 T cell receptor beta chains sequenced from one sample in a study of blood T cell repertoires in COVID-19 (dated by TCRdb to between 2020 and 2021). Libraries were made using the immunoSEQ multiplex PCR assay. TCRdb re-hosts the immuneACCESS table, in-frame sequences only. Its copies lack some clones; in the studies checked, an unresolved V gene accounts for under half of them, and the cause for the rest is not known. A total of about 260,000 clones appear in this sample, over 70% of them only once. Over 2.5% of the sample rests with the top ten. Sequencing used PBMCs or T cells enriched from blood (not recorded which). Receptors were obtained from a woman between 35 and 50 years old who had been exposed to COVID-19.

The chain is built from TRBV6-2 or TRBV6-3 and TRBJ2-2; 12 bases are a match to TRBD1. With V trimmed by 4 bases and J by 2 bases, 14 bases remained unmatched. The CDR3 has 20 residues. CDR1 and CDR2 from the germline V gene are MNHEY and SVGEGT. DNA of the CDR3: TGTGCCAGCAGTTCTTTTCCGGGACAGGGGGCAAGTAGTAACACCGGGGAGCTGTTTTTT. It specifies CASSSFPGQGASSNTGELFF.

This clone was picked up one time. This chain joins TRBV10-3 and TRBJ2-7; D possibly corresponds to TRBD2 (6 bases). CDR3 size: 11 residues. The ends were cut back, 8 bases at V and 3 bases at J, with 8 bases in the middle. Germline CDR1 is ENHRY and CDR2 is SYGVKD. CDR3 sequence reads: CAIGTGYEQYV. For the CDR3, the DNA is TGTGCCATCGGGACTGGCTACGAGCAGTACGTC.

The V call is TRBV5-4, the J call TRBJ1-2; D may be TRBD1 (5 bases). Per germline, CDR1 SGHNT and CDR2 YYREEE (reference sequence). The CDR3 is made up of 12 amino acids. Trimming pared 0 bases from V and 13 bases from J, leaving 13 bases between. The CDR3 DNA reads TGTGCCAGCAGCTTGGGGTTCGGGGGGGTCACCTTC. The encoded protein is CASSLGFGGVTF. Together with reference TRBV5-4 and TRBJ1-2, the CDR3 gives the full variable domain: ETGVTQSPTHLIKTRGQQVTLRCSSQSGHNTVSWYQQALGQGPQFIFQYYREEENGRGNFPPRFSGLQFPNYSSELNVNALELDDSALYLCASSLGFGGVTFGSGTRLTVV.

The rearrangement joins TRBV15 to TRBJ1-5; TRBD1 agrees at 7 bases. CDR1 and CDR2 from the germline V gene are LNHNV and YYDKDF (reference sequence). CDR3 length: 15 amino acids. V gave up 1 base and J gave up 6 bases; unmatched junction bases: 6. The CDR3 sequence: CATSRGTGDLQPQHF. The CDR3 DNA sequence: TGTGCCACCAGCAGAGGTACAGGGGACCTTCAGCCCCAGCATTTT.

The chain couples TRBV7-2 to TRBJ2-7, with TRBD2 matching over 9 bases. Germline trimming cut 5 bases from V and 0 bases from J; bases unmatched to any gene: 8. Looked up from germline, CDR1 is SGHTA and CDR2 is FQGNSA. The CDR3 is made up of 16 amino acids. CDR3 loop: CASSLRAGGSSYEQYF. The CDR3 DNA reads as TGTGCCAGCAGCCTCCGAGCGGGGGGAAGCTCCTACGAGCAGTACTTC.

The V call is TRBV6-5, the J call TRBJ1-1; 9 bases are shared with TRBD1. From germline, CDR1 is MNHEY and CDR2 SVGAGI. The CDR3 covers 13 residues. Trimming cost V 6 bases and J 8 bases; bases outside gene matches: 7. CDR3 sequence: CASRTGQGSEAFF. CDR3 bases: TGTGCCAGCAGAACGGGACAGGGCTCAGAAGCTTTCTTT.

This rearrangement joins TRBV6-2 or TRBV6-3 to TRBJ2-3, with D perhaps matching TRBD2 (5 bases). CDR1 and CDR2 (germline): MNHEY, SVGEGT. This CDR3 is built from 14 residues. V lost 5 bases and J 7 bases, leaving 16 bases between the germline ends. This CDR3 is CASSGRLPRYTQYF. The CDR3 DNA is TGTGCCAGCAGTGGGAGACTACCACGGTATACGCAGTATTTT.

This clone was observed at least ten times. The chain uses TRBV5-5 and TRBJ2-7, with a weak D call TRBD2 (5 bases). The germline V gene has CDR1 SGHKS and CDR2 YYEKEE (reference sequence). The V end lost 1 base, the J end lost 4 bases, and 15 bases lay between the germline ends. CDR3 length equals 15 residues. CDR3: CASSLLISSGYEQYF. As DNA, the CDR3 is TGTGCCAGCAGCTTGTTAATTTCGTCGGGGTACGAGCAGTACTTC.

The chain has TRBV9 and TRBJ1-1, with D maybe TRBD1 (6 bases). The CDR3 has 17 residues. Between the trimmed V and J ends, which lost 4 bases and 0 bases, there was a span of 19 bases. Germline assignment: CDR1 SGDLS and CDR2 YYNGEE. In DNA, the CDR3 is TGTGCCAGCAGCCCGAACTTGGACAGAAGATTGAACACTGAAGCTTTCTTT. Its translation is CASSPNLDRRLNTEAFF.

Only one count was recorded for this clone. This chain connects TRBV7-2 to TRBJ1-6, with D hard to call. This CDR3 contains 12 residues. V was cut by 3 bases and J by 9 bases, with 6 bases left in between. CDR1 and CDR2 (germline): SGHTA, FQGNSA. The CDR3 region is CASSFPVSPLHF. The CDR3 DNA reads as TGTGCCAGCAGCTTCCCAGTTTCACCCCTCCACTTT.